This T cell receptor beta chain was captured by sequencing in a study of Ad26.COV2.S vaccination and SARS-CoV-2 variants. Profiled with immunoSEQ multiplex PCR; TCRdb holds only in-frame clones, not every one. The sample consists of roughly 510,000 clones, around nine tenths of them appearing once. The sample's treatment: around 19 received Ad26.COV2.S at low or high dose, single or two shots; several received placebo; per-sample allocation not given. The investigators took samples on day 63 after the first vaccine or placebo injection. The CDR3 consists of 15 residues. V lost 0 bases, J lost 7 bases, and 13 bases lay in between. From germline, CDR1 is SGHTS and CDR2 YDEGEE.

The source material was peripheral blood, sampled in a trial of Ad26.COV2.S vaccine versus placebo. This receptor was obtained from a person between 18 and 65 years old who received the Ad26.COV2.S COVID-19 vaccine or a placebo. J is TRBJ1-4 and V is TRBV5-8; D might be TRBD1 (5 bases). The CDR3 coding sequence is TGTGCCAGCAGCTTGGGGGGGAACCGTGGTGAAAAACTGTTTTTT. Translation gives CASSLGGNRGEKLFF.